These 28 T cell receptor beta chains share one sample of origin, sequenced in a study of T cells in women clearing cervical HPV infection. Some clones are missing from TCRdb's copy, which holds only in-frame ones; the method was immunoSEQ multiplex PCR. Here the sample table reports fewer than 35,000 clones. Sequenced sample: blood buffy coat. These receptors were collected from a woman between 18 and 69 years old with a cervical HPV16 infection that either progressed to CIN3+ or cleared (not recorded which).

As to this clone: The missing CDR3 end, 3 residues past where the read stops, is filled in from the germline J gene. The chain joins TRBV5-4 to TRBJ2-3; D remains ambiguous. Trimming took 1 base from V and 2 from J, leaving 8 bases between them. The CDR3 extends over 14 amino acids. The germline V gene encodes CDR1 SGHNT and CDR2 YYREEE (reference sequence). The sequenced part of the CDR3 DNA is TGTGCCAGCAGCTTGAAGGCCCTCACAGATACG. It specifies CASSLKALTDT. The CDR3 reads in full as CASSLKALTDTQYF.

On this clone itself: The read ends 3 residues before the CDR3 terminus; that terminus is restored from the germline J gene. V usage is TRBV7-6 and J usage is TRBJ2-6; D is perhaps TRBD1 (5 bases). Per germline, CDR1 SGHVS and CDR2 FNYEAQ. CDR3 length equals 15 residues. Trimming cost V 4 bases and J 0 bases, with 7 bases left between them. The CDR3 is CASSSTDSGANVLTF. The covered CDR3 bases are TGTGCCAGCAGCTCGACAGACTCTGGGGCCAACGTC.

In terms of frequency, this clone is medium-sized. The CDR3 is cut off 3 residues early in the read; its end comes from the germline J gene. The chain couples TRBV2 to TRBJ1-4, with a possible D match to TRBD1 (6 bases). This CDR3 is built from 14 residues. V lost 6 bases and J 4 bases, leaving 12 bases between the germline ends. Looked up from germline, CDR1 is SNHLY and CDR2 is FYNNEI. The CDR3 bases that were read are TGTGCCAGCAGGAAAGACAGGTTTAATGAAAAA. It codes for CASRKDRFNEK. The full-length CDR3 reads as CASRKDRFNEKLFF.

The CDR3 DNA, read in part, is TGTGCCAGCGGGCTGAAACTCGGTACG. It translates to CASGLKLGT. In full, the CDR3 reads CASGLKLGTQYF. The chain employs TRBV12-3 or TRBV12-4 and TRBJ2-3; unclear D gene. The read is 3 residues too short to cover the CDR3 end, so that end is filled in from the germline J gene. The CDR3 has 12 residues. V lost 8 bases, J lost 8 bases, and 14 bases lay in between.

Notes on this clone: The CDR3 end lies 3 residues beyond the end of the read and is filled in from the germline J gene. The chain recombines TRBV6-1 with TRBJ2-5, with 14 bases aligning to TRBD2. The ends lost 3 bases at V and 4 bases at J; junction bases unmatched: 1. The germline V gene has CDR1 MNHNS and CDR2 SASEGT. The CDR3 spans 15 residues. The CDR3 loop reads CASSDGTSGGETQYF. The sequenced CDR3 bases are TGTGCCAGCAGTGACGGGACTAGCGGGGGAGAGACC.

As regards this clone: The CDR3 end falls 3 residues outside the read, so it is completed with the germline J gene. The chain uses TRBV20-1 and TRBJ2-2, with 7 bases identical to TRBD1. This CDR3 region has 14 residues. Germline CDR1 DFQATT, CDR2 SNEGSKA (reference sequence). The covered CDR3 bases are TGCAGTGCTCCCATCGCCAGGGGGTATTCACCG. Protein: CSAPIARGYSP. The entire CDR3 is CSAPIARGYSPLFF.

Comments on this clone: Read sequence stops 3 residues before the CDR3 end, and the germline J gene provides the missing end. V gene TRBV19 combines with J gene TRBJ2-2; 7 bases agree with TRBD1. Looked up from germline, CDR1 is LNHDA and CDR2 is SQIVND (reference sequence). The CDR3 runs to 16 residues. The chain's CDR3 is CASSPQGFSGANVLFF. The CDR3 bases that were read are TGTGCCAGTAGTCCACAGGGGTTCTCTGGGGCCAACGTG. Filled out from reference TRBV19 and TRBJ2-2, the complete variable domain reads DGGITQSPKYLFRKEGQNVTLSCEQNLNHDAMYWYRQDPGQGLRLIYYSQIVNDFQKGDIAEGYSVSREKKESFPLTVTSAQKNPTAFYLCASSPQGFSGANVLFFGEGSRLTVL.

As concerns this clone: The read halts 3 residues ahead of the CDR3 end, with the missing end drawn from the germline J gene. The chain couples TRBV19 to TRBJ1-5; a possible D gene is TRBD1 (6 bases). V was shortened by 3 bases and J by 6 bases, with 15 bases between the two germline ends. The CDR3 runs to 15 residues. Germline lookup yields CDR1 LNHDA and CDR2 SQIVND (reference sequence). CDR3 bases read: TGTGCCAGTAGTATGGTTTTAGGGGGAGGTCAGCCC. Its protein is CASSMVLGGGQP. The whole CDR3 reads CASSMVLGGGQPQHF.

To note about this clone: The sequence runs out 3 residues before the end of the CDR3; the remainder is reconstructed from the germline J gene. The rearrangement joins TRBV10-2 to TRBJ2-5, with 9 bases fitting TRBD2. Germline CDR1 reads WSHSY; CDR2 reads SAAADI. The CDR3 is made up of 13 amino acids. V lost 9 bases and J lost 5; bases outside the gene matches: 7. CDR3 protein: CASGAGGPETQYF. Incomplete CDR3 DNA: TGCGCCAGTGGGGCGGGGGGGCCGGAGACC.

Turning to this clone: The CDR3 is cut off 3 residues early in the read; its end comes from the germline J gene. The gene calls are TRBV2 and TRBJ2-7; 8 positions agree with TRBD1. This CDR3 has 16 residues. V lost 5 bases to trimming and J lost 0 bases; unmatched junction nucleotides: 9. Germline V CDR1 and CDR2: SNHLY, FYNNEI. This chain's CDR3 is CASSIRRTGYSYEQYF. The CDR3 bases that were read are TGTGCCAGCAGTATCCGCAGGACAGGGTACTCCTACGAG.

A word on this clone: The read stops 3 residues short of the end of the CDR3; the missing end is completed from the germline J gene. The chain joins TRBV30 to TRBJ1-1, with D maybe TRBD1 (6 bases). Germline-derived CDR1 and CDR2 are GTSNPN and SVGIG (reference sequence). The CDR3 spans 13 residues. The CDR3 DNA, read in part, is TGTGCCTGGAGTTCTACCACCGGGACAGAA. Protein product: CAWSSTTGTE. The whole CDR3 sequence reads CAWSSTTGTEAFF.

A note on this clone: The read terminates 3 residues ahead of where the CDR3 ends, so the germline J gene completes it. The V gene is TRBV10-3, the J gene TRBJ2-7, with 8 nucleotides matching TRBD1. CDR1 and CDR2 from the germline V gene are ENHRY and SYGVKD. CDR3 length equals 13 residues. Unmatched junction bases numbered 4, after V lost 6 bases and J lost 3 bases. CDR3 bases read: TGTGCCATCAGGGCGGGACAGGACTACGAG. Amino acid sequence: CAIRAGQDYE. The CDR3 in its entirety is CAIRAGQDYEQYF.

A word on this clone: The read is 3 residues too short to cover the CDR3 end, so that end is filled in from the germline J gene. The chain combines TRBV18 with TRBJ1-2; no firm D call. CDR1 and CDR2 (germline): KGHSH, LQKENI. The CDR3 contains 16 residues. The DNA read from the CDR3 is TGTGCCAGCTCAGCCAAATCACTAGCTCACACAGATACC. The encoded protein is CASSAKSLAHTDT. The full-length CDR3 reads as CASSAKSLAHTDTYTF.

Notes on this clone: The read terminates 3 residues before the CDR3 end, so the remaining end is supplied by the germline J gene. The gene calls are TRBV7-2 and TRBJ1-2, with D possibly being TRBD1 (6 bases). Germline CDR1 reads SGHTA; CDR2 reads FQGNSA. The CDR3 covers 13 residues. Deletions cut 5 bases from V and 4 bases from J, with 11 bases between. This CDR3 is CASSPGTSYGYTF. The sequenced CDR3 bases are TGTGCCAGCAGCCCCGGGACAAGCTATGGC.

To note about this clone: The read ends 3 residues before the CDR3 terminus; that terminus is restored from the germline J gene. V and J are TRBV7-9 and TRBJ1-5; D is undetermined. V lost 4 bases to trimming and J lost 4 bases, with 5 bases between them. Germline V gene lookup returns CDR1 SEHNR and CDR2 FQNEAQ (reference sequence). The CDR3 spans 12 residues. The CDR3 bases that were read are TGTGCCAGCAGCTCCCCGAATCAGCCC. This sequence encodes CASSSPNQP. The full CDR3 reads CASSSPNQPQHF.

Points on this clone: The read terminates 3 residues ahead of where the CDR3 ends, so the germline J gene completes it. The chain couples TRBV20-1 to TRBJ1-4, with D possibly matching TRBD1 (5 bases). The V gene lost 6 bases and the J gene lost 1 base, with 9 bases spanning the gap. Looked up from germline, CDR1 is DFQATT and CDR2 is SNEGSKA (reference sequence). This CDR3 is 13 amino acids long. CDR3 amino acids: CSAGGETNEKLFF. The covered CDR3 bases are TGCAGTGCCGGGGGGGAAACTAATGAAAAA.

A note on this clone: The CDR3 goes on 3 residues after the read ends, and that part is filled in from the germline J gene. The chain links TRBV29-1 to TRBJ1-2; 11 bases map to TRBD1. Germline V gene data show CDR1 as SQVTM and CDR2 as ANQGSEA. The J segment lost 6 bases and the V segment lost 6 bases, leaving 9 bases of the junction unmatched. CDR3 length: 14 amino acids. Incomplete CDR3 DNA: TGCAGCGTGGGGACAGGGGGATATCTTGATGGC. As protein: CSVGTGGYLDG. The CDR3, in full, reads CSVGTGGYLDGYTF.

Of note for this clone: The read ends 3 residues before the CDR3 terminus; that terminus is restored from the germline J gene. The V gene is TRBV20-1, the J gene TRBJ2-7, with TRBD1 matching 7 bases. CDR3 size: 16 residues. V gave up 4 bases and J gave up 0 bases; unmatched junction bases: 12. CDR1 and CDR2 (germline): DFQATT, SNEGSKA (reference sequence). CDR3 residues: CSAMWDSLRSSYEQYF. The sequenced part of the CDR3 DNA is TGCAGTGCTATGTGGGACAGCCTTCGGAGCTCCTACGAG.

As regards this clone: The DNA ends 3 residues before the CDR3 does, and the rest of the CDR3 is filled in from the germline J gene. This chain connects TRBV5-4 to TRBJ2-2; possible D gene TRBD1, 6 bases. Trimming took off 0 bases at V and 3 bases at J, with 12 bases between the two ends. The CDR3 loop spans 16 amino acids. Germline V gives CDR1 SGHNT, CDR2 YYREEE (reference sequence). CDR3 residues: CASSLEQGFDTGELFF. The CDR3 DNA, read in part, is TGTGCCAGCAGCTTGGAACAGGGCTTCGACACCGGGGAG. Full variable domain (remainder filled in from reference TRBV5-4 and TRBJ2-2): ETGVTQSPTHLIKTRGQQVTLRCSSQSGHNTVSWYQQALGQGPQFIFQYYREEENGRGNFPPRFSGLQFPNYSSELNVNALELDDSALYLCASSLEQGFDTGELFFGEGSRLTVL.

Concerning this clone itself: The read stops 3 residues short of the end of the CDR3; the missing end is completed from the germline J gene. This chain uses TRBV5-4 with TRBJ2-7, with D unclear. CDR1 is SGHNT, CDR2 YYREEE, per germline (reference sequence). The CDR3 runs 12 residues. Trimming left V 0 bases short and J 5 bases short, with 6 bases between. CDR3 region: CASSLEAHEQYF. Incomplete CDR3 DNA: TGTGCCAGCAGCTTGGAAGCCCACGAG.

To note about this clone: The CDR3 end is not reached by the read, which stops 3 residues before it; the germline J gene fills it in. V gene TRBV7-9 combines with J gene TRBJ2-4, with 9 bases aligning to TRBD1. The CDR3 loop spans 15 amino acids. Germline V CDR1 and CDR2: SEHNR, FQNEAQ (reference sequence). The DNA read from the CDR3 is TGTGCCAGCAGATCATCCGGGACAGGGAACTATGGT. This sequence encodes CASRSSGTGNYG. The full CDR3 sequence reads CASRSSGTGNYGQYF.

Incomplete CDR3 DNA: TGTGCCAGCAGTGACTCTCTGAATGAG. It yields the protein CASSDSLNE. The full CDR3 reads CASSDSLNEQFF. The V and J genes are TRBV6-4 and TRBJ2-1; no definite D call. The missing CDR3 end, 3 residues past where the read stops, is filled in from the germline J gene. The germline gives CDR1 MRHNA, CDR2 SNTAGT. V lost 0 bases, J lost 7 bases, and 4 bases lay in between. This CDR3 region has 12 residues.

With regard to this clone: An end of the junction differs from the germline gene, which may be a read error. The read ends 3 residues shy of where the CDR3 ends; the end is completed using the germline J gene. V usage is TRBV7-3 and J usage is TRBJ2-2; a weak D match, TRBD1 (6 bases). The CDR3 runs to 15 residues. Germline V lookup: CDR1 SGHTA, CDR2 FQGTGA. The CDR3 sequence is CASSLGVGANEKLFF. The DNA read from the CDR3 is TGTGCCAGTAGCTTGGGTGTGGGGGCTAATGAAAAG.

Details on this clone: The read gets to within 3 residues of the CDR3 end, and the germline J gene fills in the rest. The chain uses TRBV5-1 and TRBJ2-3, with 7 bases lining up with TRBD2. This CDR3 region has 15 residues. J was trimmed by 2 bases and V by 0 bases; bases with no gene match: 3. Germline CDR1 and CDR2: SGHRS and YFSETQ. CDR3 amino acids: CASSLGGGPTDTQYF. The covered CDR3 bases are TGCGCCAGCAGCTTGGGCGGGGGACCCACAGATACG. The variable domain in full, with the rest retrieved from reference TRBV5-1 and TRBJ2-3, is KAGVTQTPRYLIKTRGQQVTLSCSPISGHRSVSWYQQTPGQGLQFLFEYFSETQRNKGNFPGRFSGRQFSNSRSEMNVSTLELGDSALYLCASSLGGGPTDTQYFGPGTRLTVL.

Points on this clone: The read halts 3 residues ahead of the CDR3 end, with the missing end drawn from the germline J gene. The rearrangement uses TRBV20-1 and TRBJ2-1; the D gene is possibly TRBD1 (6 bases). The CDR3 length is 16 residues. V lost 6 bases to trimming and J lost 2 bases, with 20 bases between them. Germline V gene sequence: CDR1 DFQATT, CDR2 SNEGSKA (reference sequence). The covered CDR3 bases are TGCAGTGCCCCGGGACACTTAGCCCCCGCCTACAATGAG. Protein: CSAPGHLAPAYNE. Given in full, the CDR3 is CSAPGHLAPAYNEQFF.

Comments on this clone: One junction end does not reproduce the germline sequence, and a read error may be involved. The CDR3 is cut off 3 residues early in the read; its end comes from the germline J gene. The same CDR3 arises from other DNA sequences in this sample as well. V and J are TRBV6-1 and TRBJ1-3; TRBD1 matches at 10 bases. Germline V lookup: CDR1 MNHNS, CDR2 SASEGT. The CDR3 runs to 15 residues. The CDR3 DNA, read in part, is TGTGCCAGCAGTGAAGCCCGGACAGGGGGAAACACG. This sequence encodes CASSEARTGGNT. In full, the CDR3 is CASSEARTGGNTIYF.

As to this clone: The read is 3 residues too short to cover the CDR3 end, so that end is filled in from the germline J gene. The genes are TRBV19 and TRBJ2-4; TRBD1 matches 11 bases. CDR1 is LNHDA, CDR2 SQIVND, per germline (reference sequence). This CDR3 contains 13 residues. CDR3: CATKGQGAQGQYF. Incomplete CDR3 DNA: TGTGCCACCAAAGGACAGGGGGCGCAGGGT.

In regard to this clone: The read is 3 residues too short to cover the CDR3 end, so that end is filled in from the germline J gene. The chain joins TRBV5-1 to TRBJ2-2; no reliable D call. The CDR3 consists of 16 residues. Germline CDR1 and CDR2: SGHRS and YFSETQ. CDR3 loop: CASSYDSLTGNSPLFF. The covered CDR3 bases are TGCGCCAGCAGCTACGACTCATTGACCGGTAATTCACCG. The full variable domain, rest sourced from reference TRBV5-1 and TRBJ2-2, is KAGVTQTPRYLIKTRGQQVTLSCSPISGHRSVSWYQQTPGQGLQFLFEYFSETQRNKGNFPGRFSGRQFSNSRSEMNVSTLELGDSALYLCASSYDSLTGNSPLFFGEGSRLTVL.